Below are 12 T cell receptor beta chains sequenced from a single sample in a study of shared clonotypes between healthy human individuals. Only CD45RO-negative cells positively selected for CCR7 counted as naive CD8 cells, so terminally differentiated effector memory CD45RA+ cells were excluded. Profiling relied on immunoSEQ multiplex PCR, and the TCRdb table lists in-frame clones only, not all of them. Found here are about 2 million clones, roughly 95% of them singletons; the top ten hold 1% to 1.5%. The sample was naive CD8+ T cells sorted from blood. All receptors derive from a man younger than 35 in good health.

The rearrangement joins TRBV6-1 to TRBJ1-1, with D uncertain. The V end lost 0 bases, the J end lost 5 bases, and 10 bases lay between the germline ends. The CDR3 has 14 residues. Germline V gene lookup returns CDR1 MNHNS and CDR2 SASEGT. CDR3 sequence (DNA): TGTGCCAGCAGTGAAGCCCTCGGAGGGACTGAAGCTTTCTTT. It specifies CASSEALGGTEAFF.

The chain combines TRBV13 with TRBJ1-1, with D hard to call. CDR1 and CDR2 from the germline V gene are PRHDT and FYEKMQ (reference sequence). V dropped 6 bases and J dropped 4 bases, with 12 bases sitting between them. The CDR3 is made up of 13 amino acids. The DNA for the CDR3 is TGTGCCAGCAGTCTTAGGTTGGGCACTGAAGCTTTCTTT. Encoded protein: CASSLRLGTEAFF.

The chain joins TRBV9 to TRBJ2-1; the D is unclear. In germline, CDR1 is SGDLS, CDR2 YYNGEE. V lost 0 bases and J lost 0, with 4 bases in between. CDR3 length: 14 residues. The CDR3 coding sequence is TGTGCCAGCAGCGTAGCTAACTCCTACAATGAGCAGTTCTTC. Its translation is CASSVANSYNEQFF.

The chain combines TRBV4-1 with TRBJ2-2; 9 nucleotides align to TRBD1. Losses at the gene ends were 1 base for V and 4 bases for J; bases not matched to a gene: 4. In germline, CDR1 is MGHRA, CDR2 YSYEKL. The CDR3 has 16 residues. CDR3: CASSQVRGQGTGELFF. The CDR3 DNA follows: TGCGCCAGCAGCCAAGTTAGGGGACAGGGCACCGGGGAGCTGTTTTTT.

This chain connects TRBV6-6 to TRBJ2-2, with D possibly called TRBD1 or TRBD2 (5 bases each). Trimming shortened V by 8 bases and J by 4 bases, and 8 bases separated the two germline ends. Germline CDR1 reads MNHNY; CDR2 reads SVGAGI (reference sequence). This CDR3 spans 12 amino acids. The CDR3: CASPGTTGELFF. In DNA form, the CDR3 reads TGTGCCAGCCCCGGGACCACCGGGGAGCTGTTTTTT.

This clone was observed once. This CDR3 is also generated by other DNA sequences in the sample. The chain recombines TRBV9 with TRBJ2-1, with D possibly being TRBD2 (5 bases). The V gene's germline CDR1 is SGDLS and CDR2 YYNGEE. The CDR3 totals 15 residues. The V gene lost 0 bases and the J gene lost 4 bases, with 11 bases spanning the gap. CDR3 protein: CASSVAGVGYNEQFF. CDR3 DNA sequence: TGTGCCAGCAGCGTAGCCGGGGTGGGGTACAATGAGCAGTTCTTC.

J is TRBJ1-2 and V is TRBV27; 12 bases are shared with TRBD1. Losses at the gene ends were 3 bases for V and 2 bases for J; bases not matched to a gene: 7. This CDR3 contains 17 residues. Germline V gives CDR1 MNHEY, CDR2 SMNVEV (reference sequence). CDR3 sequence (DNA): TGTGCCAGCAGTTTGGGCTTGGGGACAGGGGGCAACTATGGCTACACCTTC. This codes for CASSLGLGTGGNYGYTF.

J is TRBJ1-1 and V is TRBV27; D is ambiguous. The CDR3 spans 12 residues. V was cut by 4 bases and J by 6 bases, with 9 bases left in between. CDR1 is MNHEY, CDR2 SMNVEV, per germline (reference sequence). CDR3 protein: CASSSPGSEAFF. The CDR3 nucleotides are TGTGCCAGCAGTTCGCCCGGGTCTGAAGCTTTCTTT.

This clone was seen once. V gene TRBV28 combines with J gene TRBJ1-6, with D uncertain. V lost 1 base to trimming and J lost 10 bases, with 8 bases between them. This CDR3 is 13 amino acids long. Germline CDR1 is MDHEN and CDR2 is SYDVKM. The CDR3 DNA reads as TGTGCCAGCAGTTTATCCCCGCTCTCACCCCTCCACTTT. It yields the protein CASSLSPLSPLHF. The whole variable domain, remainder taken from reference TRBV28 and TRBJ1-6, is DVKVTQSSRYLVKRTGEKVFLECVQDMDHENMFWYRQDPGLGLRLIYFSYDVKMKEKGDIPEGYSVSREKKERFSLILESASTNQTSMYLCASSLSPLSPLHFGNGTRLTVT.

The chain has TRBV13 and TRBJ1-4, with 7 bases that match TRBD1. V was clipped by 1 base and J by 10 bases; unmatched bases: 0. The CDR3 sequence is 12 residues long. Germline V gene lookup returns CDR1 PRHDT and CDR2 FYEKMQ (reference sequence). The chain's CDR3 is CASSLAGGKLFF. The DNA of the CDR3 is TGTGCCAGCAGCTTAGCAGGGGGAAAACTGTTTTTT.

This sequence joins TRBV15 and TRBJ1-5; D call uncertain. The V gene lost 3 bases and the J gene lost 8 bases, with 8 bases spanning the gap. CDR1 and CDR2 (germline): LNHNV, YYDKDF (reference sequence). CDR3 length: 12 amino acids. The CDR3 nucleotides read TGTGCCACCAGCAGGGGAATCAAGCCCCAGCATTTT. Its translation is CATSRGIKPQHF.

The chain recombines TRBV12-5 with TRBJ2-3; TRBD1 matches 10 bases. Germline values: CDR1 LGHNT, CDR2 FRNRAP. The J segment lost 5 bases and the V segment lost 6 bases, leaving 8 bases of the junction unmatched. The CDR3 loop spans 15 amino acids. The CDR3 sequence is CASGSGQGSLDTQYF. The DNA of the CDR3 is TGTGCTAGTGGCTCGGGACAGGGGAGTTTAGATACGCAGTATTTT.